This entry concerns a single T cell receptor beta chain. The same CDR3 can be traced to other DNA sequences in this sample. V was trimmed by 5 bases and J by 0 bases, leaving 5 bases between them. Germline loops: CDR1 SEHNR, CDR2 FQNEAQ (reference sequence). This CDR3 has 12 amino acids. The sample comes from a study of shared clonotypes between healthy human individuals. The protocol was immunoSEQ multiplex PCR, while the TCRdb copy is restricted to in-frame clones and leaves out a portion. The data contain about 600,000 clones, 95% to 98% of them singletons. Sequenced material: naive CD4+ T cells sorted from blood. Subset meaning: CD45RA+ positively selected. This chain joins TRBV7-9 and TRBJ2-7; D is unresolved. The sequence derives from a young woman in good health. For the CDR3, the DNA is TGTGCCAGCAGCCCGACCTCCTACGAGCAGTACTTC. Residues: CASSPTSYEQYF.